Listed below are T cell receptor beta chains from one sample, sequenced in a study of blood T cell repertoires in COVID-19. TCRdb keeps only in-frame clones here, not all; method: immunoSEQ multiplex PCR. The table has fewer than 250,000 clones, about 87% seen once. Sequences were obtained from peripheral blood. These receptors were taken from a man between 65 and 79 years old with acute or convalescent COVID-19. CDR3s include the opening cysteine and the closing phenylalanine or tryptophan. A D gene is named only where the DNA matches it firmly. Some rows have no size entry. The others give once, few or many, or a class for an expanded clone.

V: TRBV27
length: 17
D: .
J: TRBJ1-1
size: .
DNA: TGTGCCAGCAAGAGAGCGGGGGCCCTTACCATGAACACTGAAGCTTTCTTT
CDR3: CASKRAGALTMNTEAFF

V: TRBV19
length: 15
D: .
J: TRBJ1-5
size: .
DNA: TGTGCCAGTAATTACGAGGGTGTTGGCAATCAGCCCCAGCATTTT
CDR3: CASNYEGVGNQPQHF

V: TRBV28
length: 11
D: .
J: TRBJ1-1
size: .
DNA: TGTGCCAGCAGTTTGGGCTATGAAGCTTTCTTT
CDR3: CASSLGYEAFF

V: TRBV28
length: 14
D: .
J: TRBJ1-4
size: .
DNA: TGTGCCAGCAGTTTCGGGGGGCAAGACGAAAAACTGTTTTTT
CDR3: CASSFGGQDEKLFF

V: TRBV6-2/TRBV6-3
length: 16
D: TRBD2
J: TRBJ2-7
size: few
DNA: TGTGCCAGCAGTCGTCCAGGGACTAGCGGGAATCTCGAGCAGTACTTC
CDR3: CASSRPGTSGNLEQYF

V: TRBV7-9
length: 16
D: .
J: TRBJ1-4
size: .
DNA: TGTGCCAGCAGCTCCCTCCGGGGGTCAACTAATGAAAAACTGTTTTTT
CDR3: CASSSLRGSTNEKLFF

V: TRBV9
length: 14
D: .
J: TRBJ2-2
size: .
DNA: TGTGCCAGCAGCGCCCAGGGGAGATCCGGGGAGCTGTTTTTT
CDR3: CASSAQGRSGELFF

V: TRBV2
length: 12
D: .
J: TRBJ2-7
size: .
DNA: TGTGCCAGCCGCCTGCTACCCTTCTCCAATCACTTC
CDR3: CASRLLPFSNHF

V: TRBV5-1
length: 17
D: TRBD2
J: TRBJ2-7
size: .
DNA: TGCGCCAGCAGCTTGGCCGCCGGGGGGGCCGAATCCTACGAGCAGTACTTC
CDR3: CASSLAAGGAESYEQYF

V: TRBV19
length: 15
D: .
J: TRBJ2-2
size: .
DNA: TGTGCCAGTAGTAACCTGGCAGGGAACACCGGGGAGCTGTTTTTT
CDR3: CASSNLAGNTGELFF

V: TRBV27
length: 11
D: .
J: TRBJ2-1
size: many
DNA: TGTGCCAGCAGCCGTTACAATGAGCAGTTCTTC
CDR3: CASSRYNEQFF

V: TRBV29-1
length: 14
D: .
J: TRBJ2-1
size: .
DNA: TGCAGCGTTGAGTATACAATCAAGCGCAATGAGCAGTTCTTC
CDR3: CSVEYTIKRNEQFF

V: TRBV18
length: 14
D: .
J: TRBJ2-7
size: once
DNA: TGTGCCAGCTCACCGCTTGGACAGACGTACGAGCAGTACTTC
CDR3: CASSPLGQTYEQYF

V: TRBV30
length: 15
D: .
J: TRBJ1-6
size: .
DNA: TGTGCCTGGAGTGTAGACCGAGGGTCGGGTTCACCCCTCCACTTT
CDR3: CAWSVDRGSGSPLHF

V: TRBV19
length: 12
D: .
J: TRBJ1-1
size: .
DNA: TGTGCCAGTAGTATAGAAGGGGTACAAGCTTTCTTT
CDR3: CASSIEGVQAFF

V: TRBV6-1
length: 17
D: .
J: TRBJ1-2
size: once
DNA: TGTGCCAGCAGTGTATCACCCACCCCGGGAGCAGTGTATGGCTACACCTTC
CDR3: CASSVSPTPGAVYGYTF

V: TRBV7-9
length: 15
D: TRBD2
J: TRBJ2-1
size: .
DNA: TGTGCCAGCAGTAACCTAGCGGGAGGTGTGGATGAGCAGTTCTTC
CDR3: CASSNLAGGVDEQFF

V: TRBV10-3
length: 16
D: TRBD2
J: TRBJ2-1
size: .
DNA: TGTGCCATCAGTGAGTCGGCGTCTAGCGGGAGTGTTGAGCAGTTCTTC
CDR3: CAISESASSGSVEQFF

V: TRBV29-1
length: 13
D: .
J: TRBJ1-1
size: .
DNA: TGCAGCGTTACCTTGGGGGGGAACACTGAAGCTTTCTTT
CDR3: CSVTLGGNTEAFF

V: TRBV4-1
length: 16
D: TRBD2
J: TRBJ2-7
size: few
DNA: TGCGCCAGCAGCCCCGGGACTAGCGGGAACCGATACGAGCAGTACTTC
CDR3: CASSPGTSGNRYEQYF

V: TRBV7-2
length: 15
D: .
J: TRBJ1-5
size: once
DNA: TGTGCCAGCAGCTTGATACAGGGTCCCGGTCAGCCCCAGCATTTT
CDR3: CASSLIQGPGQPQHF

V: TRBV24-1
length: 14
D: TRBD1
J: TRBJ2-7
size: .
DNA: TGTGCCACTGCCCGGACAGGGAATAACTACGAGCAGTACTTC
CDR3: CATARTGNNYEQYF

V: TRBV7-9
length: 13
D: .
J: TRBJ1-1
size: few
DNA: TGTGCCAGCAGTTCTCCGGGGTTGCCTGAAGCTTTCTTT
CDR3: CASSSPGLPEAFF

V: TRBV19
length: 15
D: .
J: TRBJ1-5
size: .
DNA: TGTGCCAGTAGTATCTGGGGGGATAGCAATCAGCCCCAGCATTTT
CDR3: CASSIWGDSNQPQHF

V: TRBV7-9
length: 15
D: TRBD1
J: TRBJ1-5
size: .
DNA: TGTGCCAGCAGCTTAGAGGGGGCTGGCAATCAGCCCCAGCATTTT
CDR3: CASSLEGAGNQPQHF

V: TRBV7-2
length: 16
D: .
J: TRBJ2-7
size: .
DNA: TGTGCCAGCAGCCTAGACCGGGATCTGGGCACCTACGAGCAGTACTTC
CDR3: CASSLDRDLGTYEQYF

V: TRBV5-1
length: 16
D: .
J: TRBJ1-1
size: .
DNA: TGCGCCAGCAGCTTGGTGATACAGGCCGGGAACACTGAAGCTTTCTTT
CDR3: CASSLVIQAGNTEAFF

V: TRBV29-1
length: 14
D: .
J: TRBJ2-2
size: .
DNA: TGCAGCGTGACGTCCGGGAGTAATCTCGGGGAGCTGTTTTTT
CDR3: CSVTSGSNLGELFF

V: TRBV27
length: 11
D: .
J: TRBJ2-7
size: many
DNA: TGTGCCAGCAGTTTATCCAACGAGCAGTACTTC
CDR3: CASSLSNEQYF

V: TRBV5-1
length: 15
D: .
J: TRBJ2-3
size: .
DNA: TGCGCCAGCAGCTCCGGACAGTCTAGCACAGATACGCAGTATTTT
CDR3: CASSSGQSSTDTQYF

V: TRBV6-5
length: 15
D: TRBD2
J: TRBJ2-5
size: .
DNA: TGTGCCAGCCGGACTAGCGGTAATAGGGAAGAGACCCAGTACTTC
CDR3: CASRTSGNREETQYF

V: TRBV5-1
length: 15
D: .
J: TRBJ2-5
size: .
DNA: TGCGCCAGCAGCTTGGGACCGGGACAACAAGAGACCCAGTACTTC
CDR3: CASSLGPGQQETQYF

V: TRBV9
length: 13
D: .
J: TRBJ2-7
size: .
DNA: TGTGCCAGCAGCCGACAACCCGGCTACGAGCAGTACTTC
CDR3: CASSRQPGYEQYF

V: TRBV28
length: 19
D: TRBD1
J: TRBJ1-1
size: .
DNA: TGTGCCAGCAGTCCACCGTCGCGTCCCGGGACAGGGGGCGACACTGAAGCTTTCTTT
CDR3: CASSPPSRPGTGGDTEAFF

V: TRBV18
length: 15
D: TRBD1
J: TRBJ2-1
size: .
DNA: TGTGCCAGCTCACCCGGACAGGCCTCCTACAATGAGCAGTTCTTC
CDR3: CASSPGQASYNEQFF

V: TRBV11-2
length: 16
D: .
J: TRBJ2-3
size: .
DNA: TGTGCCAGCAGCTTAGGCCAGGGTTCGGTTACAGATACGCAGTATTTT
CDR3: CASSLGQGSVTDTQYF

V: TRBV11-3
length: 13
D: .
J: TRBJ1-1
size: .
DNA: TGTGCCAGCAGCTTAACAGGGTTTACTGAAGCTTTCTTT
CDR3: CASSLTGFTEAFF

V: TRBV10-3
length: 15
D: TRBD2
J: TRBJ2-1
size: .
DNA: TGTGCCATCAGTGAGAGGGCGGGAGTAAGTAATGAGCAGTTCTTC
CDR3: CAISERAGVSNEQFF

V: TRBV28
length: 16
D: TRBD2
J: TRBJ2-7
size: .
DNA: TGTGCCAGCAGTCAACCGCGGGGAGGACTAGCGGGTGAGCAGTACTTC
CDR3: CASSQPRGGLAGEQYF